The table lists the clone carrying this TCR beta chain with a few counts. Its antigen is still unknown. Through template switching, a universal primer site was introduced, and the cDNA contained unique molecular identifiers. A single record per CDR3 protein comes from TCRdb applying MiXCR to the 5' RACE reads. The table lists 260,000 or so distinct CDR3 sequences, 6% to 8% of them singletons, with about 5.6% in the top ten. Trimming removed 2 bases from V and 4 bases from J, with 13 bases in between. From germline, CDR1 is LNHNV and CDR2 YYDKDF (reference sequence). This CDR3 is 15 amino acids long. This sample is part of a study of identical twins. Overall study results and limits: Sharing of beta out-of-frame sequences by twins showed a weaker excess.

These data also featured in a second study, about yellow fever vaccine responses in identical twins. In that study: After vaccination, twins' T cell response reportedly seemed partly convergent, partly personalized.

The chain joins TRBV15 to TRBJ2-3, with D maybe TRBD2 (5 bases). The TCR comes from a woman between 18 and 29 years old in good health. The sequencing sample was made of CD8+ T cells sorted from blood. The DNA for the CDR3 is TGTGCCACCAGCAGACTAGCTGGTGTCGCAGATACGCAGTATTTT. Its protein is CATSRLAGVADTQYF.